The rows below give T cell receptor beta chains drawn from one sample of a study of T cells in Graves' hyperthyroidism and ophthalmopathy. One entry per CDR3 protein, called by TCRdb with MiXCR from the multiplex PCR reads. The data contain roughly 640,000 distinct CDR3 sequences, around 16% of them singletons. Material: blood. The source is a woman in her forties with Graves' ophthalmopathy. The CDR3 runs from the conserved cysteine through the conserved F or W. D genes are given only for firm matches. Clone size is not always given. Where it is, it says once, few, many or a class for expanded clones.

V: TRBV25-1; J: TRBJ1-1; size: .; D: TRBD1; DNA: TGTGCCAGCAGCCCCGGACAGGGGCCGATAGCTTTCTTT; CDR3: CASSPGQGPIAFF
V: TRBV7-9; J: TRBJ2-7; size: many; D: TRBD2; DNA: TGTGCCAGCAGCCCTCTAGGAGCGGGGATCTACGAGCAGTACTTC; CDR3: CASSPLGAGIYEQYF
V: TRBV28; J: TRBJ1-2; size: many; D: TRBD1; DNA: TGTGCCAGCAGTTTCCCAAACCCGGGACAGGGTAGTAGGGGCTACACCTTC; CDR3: CASSFPNPGQGSRGYTF
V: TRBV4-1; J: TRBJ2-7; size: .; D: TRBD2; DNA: TGCGCCAGCAGCCAAGGACCGCCCAGCGGGAGCTACGAGCAGTACTTC; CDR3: CASSQGPPSGSYEQYF
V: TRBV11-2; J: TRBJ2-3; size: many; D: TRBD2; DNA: TGTGCCAGCAGCTTATTAGGTTCTAGCGGGAGGGCTACAGATACGCAGTATTTT; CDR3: CASSLLGSSGRATDTQYF
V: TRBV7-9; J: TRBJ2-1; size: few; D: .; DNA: TGTGCCAGCAGCTTGGTTTCAGGGTGGCAGGTAACGAATGAGCAGTTCTTC; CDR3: CASSLVSGWQVTNEQFF
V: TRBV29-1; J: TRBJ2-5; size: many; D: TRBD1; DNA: TGCAGCGTTGAGGGAATAGGACAGGGGATCGGGACCCAGTACTTC; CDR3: CSVEGIGQGIGTQYF
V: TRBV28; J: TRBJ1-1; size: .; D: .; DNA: TGTGCCAGCAGCTCAACTGGGGGTCGGCCGAACACTGAAGCTTTCTTT; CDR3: CASSSTGGRPNTEAFF
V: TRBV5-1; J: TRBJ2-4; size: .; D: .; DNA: TGCGCCAGCAGCTTGGTGGTGGGGGCAATGGGGAAGGCCAAAAACATTCAGTACTTC; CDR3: CASSLVVGAMGKAKNIQYF
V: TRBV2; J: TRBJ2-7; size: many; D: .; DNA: TGTGCCAGCAGGAGGGTAGGAACCTCCGAGCAGTACTTC; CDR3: CASRRVGTSEQYF
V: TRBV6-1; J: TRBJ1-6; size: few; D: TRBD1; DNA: TGTGCCAGCAGGCCGGACAGGGGCCATAATTCACCCCTCCACTTT; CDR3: CASRPDRGHNSPLHF
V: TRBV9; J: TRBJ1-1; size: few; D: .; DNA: TGTGCCAGCAGGCGCAGGGAGGGGACTGAAGCTTCCTTT; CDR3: CASRRREGTEASF
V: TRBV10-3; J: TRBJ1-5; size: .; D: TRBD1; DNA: TGTGCCATCAGTGAGTCATCAGGGGGAGGTAGCAATCAGCCCCAGCATTTT; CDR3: CAISESSGGGSNQPQHF
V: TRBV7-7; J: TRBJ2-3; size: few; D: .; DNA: TGTGCTAGCAGCTTAGGGCCTAGCGCAAGCACAGATACGCAGTATTTT; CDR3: CASSLGPSASTDTQYF
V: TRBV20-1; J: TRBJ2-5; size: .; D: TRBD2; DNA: TGCAGTGCTAGATTAACGGGGGGGCGGGAGACCCAGTACTTC; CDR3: CSARLTGGRETQYF
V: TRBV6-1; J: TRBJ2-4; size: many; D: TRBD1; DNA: TGTGCCAGCAGGGGAGACAGGGCCCCCTCCAAAAACATTCAGTACTTC; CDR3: CASRGDRAPSKNIQYF
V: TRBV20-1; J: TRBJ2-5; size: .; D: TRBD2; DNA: TGCAGTGCTAGAAGGAGGCTAGCGGGGGGAGAGACCCAGTACTTC; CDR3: CSARRRLAGGETQYF
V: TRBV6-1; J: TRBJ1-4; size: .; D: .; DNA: TGTGCCAGCAGCCCGTTAGGGGTTAATGAAAAACTGTTTTTT; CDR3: CASSPLGVNEKLFF
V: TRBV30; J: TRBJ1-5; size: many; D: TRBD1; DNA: TGTGCCTGGAGTAGTTGGGGCCAGGGGGGACAGCCCCAGCATTTT; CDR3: CAWSSWGQGGQPQHF
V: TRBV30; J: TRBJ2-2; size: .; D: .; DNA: TGTGCCTGGAGTGTAGACTGTACCGGGGAGCTGTTTTTT; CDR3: CAWSVDCTGELFF
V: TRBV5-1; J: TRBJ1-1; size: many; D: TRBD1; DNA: TGCGCCAGCAGCCAAGGGACAGTCGGAGAAGCTTTCTTT; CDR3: CASSQGTVGEAFF
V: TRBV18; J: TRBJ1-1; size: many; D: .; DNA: TGTGCCAGCTCACCTCCGGCTGATTCCACTGAAGCTTTCTTT; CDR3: CASSPPADSTEAFF
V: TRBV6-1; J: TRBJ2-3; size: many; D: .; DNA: TGTGCCACCTCGGAGGGAGGAGGGGCCACAGATACGCAGTATTTT; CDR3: CATSEGGGATDTQYF
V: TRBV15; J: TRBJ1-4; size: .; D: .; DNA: TGTGCCACCAGCAGAGATCCGCCGGGGGTTGTAGAAAAACTGTTTTTT; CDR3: CATSRDPPGVVEKLFF
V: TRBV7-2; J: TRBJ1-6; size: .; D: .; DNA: TGTGCCAGCAGCCCTCCCGAGGTCGGGAATTGGGTTTCATATAATTCACCCCTCCACTTT; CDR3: CASSPPEVGNWVSYNSPLHF
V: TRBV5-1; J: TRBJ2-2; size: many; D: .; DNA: TGCGCCAGCAGCTTGCCGGGAGCGAACACCGGGGAGCTGTTTTTT; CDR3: CASSLPGANTGELFF
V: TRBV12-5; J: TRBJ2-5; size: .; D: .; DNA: TGTGCTAGTGGTGAGACAGTTACAGAGACCCAGTACTTC; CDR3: CASGETVTETQYF
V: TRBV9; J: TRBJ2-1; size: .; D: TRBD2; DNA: TGTGCCAGCAGCCCCATAGGCCCTAGCGGGGAAAGCTCCTACAATGAGCAGTTCTTC; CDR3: CASSPIGPSGESSYNEQFF
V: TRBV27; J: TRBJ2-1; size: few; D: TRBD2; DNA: TGTGCCAGCAGTTTATATCTAGCGGGAGTGAGTGAGCAGTTCTTC; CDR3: CASSLYLAGVSEQFF
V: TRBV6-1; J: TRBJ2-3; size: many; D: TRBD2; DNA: TGTGCCACCTCGAGCCCTCTAGCGGGGGCGACAGATACGCAGTATTTT; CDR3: CATSSPLAGATDTQYF
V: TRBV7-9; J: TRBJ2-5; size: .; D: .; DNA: TGTGCCAGCAGCGCCCGCCAAGAGACCCAGTACTTC; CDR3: CASSARQETQYF
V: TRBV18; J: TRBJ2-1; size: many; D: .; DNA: TGTGCCAGCTCATCAAAGGGGTTAGCGTACAATGAGCAGTTCTTC; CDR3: CASSSKGLAYNEQFF
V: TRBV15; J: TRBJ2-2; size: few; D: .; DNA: TGTGCCACCAGCAGAGATACGGAGGCCGGGGAGCTGTTTTTT; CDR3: CATSRDTEAGELFF
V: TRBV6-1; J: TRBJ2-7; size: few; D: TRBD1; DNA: TGTGCCAGCAGTGATCGTCGGGACAGGAGCTCCTACGAGCAGTACTTC; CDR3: CASSDRRDRSSYEQYF
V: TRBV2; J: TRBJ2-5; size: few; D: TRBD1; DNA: TGTGCCAGCAGTGCGAAACGAAACAGGGGAGAGACCCAGTACTTC; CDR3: CASSAKRNRGETQYF
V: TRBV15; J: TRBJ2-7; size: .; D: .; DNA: TGTGCCACCAGCAGAGATTTGGAGCGGTACGAGCAGTACTTC; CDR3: CATSRDLERYEQYF
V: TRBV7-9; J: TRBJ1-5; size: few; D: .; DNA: TGTGCCAGCAGCCGAGAGTGGGGACGGCCCCAGCATTTT; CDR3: CASSREWGRPQHF